Below are 10 T cell receptor beta chains sequenced from a single sample in a study of T cells in Graves' hyperthyroidism and ophthalmopathy. Authors of the study amplified TCR beta CDR3 regions from RNA transcripts. In the first-round RT-PCR of the TCR CDR3, the HTBI primer set was used. TCRdb re-derived calls from the multiplex PCR reads in MiXCR, one entry per CDR3 protein. The top ten clones hold about 14% of a sample with 350,000 or so distinct CDR3 sequences, about a sixth of them seen once. The source material was blood. All receptors derive from a middle-aged woman with Graves' ophthalmopathy.

This clonotype was recorded at least ten times. V and J are TRBV5-1 and TRBJ2-2; D not certain. The CDR3 consists of 15 residues. The V gene's germline CDR1 is SGHRS and CDR2 YFSETQ. Trimming took off 0 bases at V and 3 bases at J, with 9 bases between the two ends. The CDR3 DNA follows: TGCGCCAGCAGCTTGGAAGCACGCGACACCGGGGAGCTGTTTTTT. Its protein is CASSLEARDTGELFF.

This clonotype was seen at least ten times. The V call is TRBV25-1, the J call TRBJ2-5; the D gene is possibly TRBD2 (6 bases). V was pared by 0 bases and J by 5 bases, with 13 bases between. The CDR3 sequence is 15 residues long. The germline V gene encodes CDR1 MGHDK and CDR2 SYGVNS. The CDR3 reads CASSEYGGGMETQYF. CDR3 in DNA: TGTGCCAGCAGTGAATACGGGGGAGGAATGGAGACCCAGTACTTC.

Ten or more counts support this clonotype. The rearrangement uses TRBV2 and TRBJ2-7; D gene ambiguous. Germline-derived CDR1 and CDR2 are SNHLY and FYNNEI. The CDR3 is made up of 14 amino acids. V lost 8 bases to trimming and J lost 3 bases, with 17 bases between them. The chain's CDR3 is CASVSRRDGYEQYF. CDR3 sequence (DNA): TGTGCCAGCGTCAGTCGGAGAGATGGCTACGAGCAGTACTTC.

Ten or more counts support this clonotype. This chain joins TRBV12-3 or TRBV12-4 and TRBJ2-7; 7 nucleotides line up with TRBD2. The CDR3 contains 16 residues. Trimming at V came to 3 bases and at J to 0 bases, leaving 8 bases not matched to a gene. CDR3 sequence: CASSFDWGGGSYEQYF. The DNA of the CDR3 is TGTGCCAGCAGTTTTGATTGGGGGGGAGGCTCCTACGAGCAGTACTTC.

This clonotype was found many times. This rearrangement joins TRBV24-1 to TRBJ2-3; D may be TRBD1 (6 bases). The V end lost 5 bases, the J end lost 8 bases, and 22 bases lay between the germline ends. Per germline, CDR1 KGHDR and CDR2 SFDVKD. This CDR3 comprises 16 residues. The CDR3 here is CATSGPRDTMEVTQYF. The CDR3 DNA is TGTGCCACCAGTGGACCCCGGGACACTATGGAGGTTACGCAGTATTTT.

The rearrangement links TRBV27 to TRBJ1-1; 9 bases are shared with TRBD1. V was clipped by 6 bases and J by 8 bases; unmatched bases: 10. From germline, CDR1 is MNHEY and CDR2 SMNVEV (reference sequence). The CDR3 runs to 14 residues. The CDR3 protein is CASRIDRGAQEAFF. The CDR3 DNA sequence: TGTGCCAGCAGGATCGACAGGGGGGCTCAGGAAGCTTTCTTT.

This clonotype was picked up one time. The chain carries TRBV28 and TRBJ2-2, with D tentatively TRBD1 or TRBD2 (5 bases each). CDR1 and CDR2 from the germline V gene are MDHEN and SYDVKM. The CDR3 covers 16 residues. The V end lost 1 base, the J end lost 10 bases, and 19 bases lay between the germline ends. CDR3 protein: CASSLYLGTSTMELFF. CDR3 nucleotides: TGTGCCAGCAGTTTATATCTGGGGACCTCGACGATGGAGCTGTTTTTT.

This clonotype has at least ten counts. This sequence joins TRBV6-2 or TRBV6-3 and TRBJ2-5; D unresolved. The CDR3 consists of 15 residues. Trimming removed 6 bases from V and 5 bases from J, with 19 bases in between. Per germline, CDR1 MNHEY and CDR2 SVGEGT. The CDR3 region is CASRSRFSLRETQYF. In DNA, the CDR3 is TGTGCCAGCAGATCCCGATTCTCGCTACGGGAGACCCAGTACTTC.

This clonotype was seen many times. This chain links TRBV28 with TRBJ2-7; D possibly corresponds to TRBD2 (7 bases). Germline V lookup: CDR1 MDHEN, CDR2 SYDVKM. This CDR3 has 15 amino acids. Trimming left V 7 bases short and J 4 bases short, with 20 bases between. The CDR3 region has the DNA TGTGCCAGCACCTTGGCGGGGGCGGGCCTTTACGAGCAGTACTTC. This sequence encodes CASTLAGAGLYEQYF.

This chain joins TRBV28 and TRBJ2-5; D might be TRBD1 (6 bases). V was cut by 7 bases and J by 5 bases, with 17 bases left in between. The CDR3 is 14 amino acids. Germline-derived CDR1 and CDR2 are MDHEN and SYDVKM. The CDR3 DNA is TGTGCCAGCACCCCGGGTGGACAGTTGGAGACCCAGTACTTC. The encoded protein is CASTPGGQLETQYF.